This T cell receptor (beta chain) was recorded in a study of cytomegalovirus exposure and HLA in healthy donors. Whole-study results and caveats: One variant, a missense change in DCLRE1C, was linked in a later analysis to TCR beta V- and J-gene trimming. Several V segments, TRBV6-2 and TRBV6-3 among them, could not be told apart and were dropped.

Germline lookup yields CDR1 SQVTM and CDR2 ANQGSEA. V lost 7 bases and J lost 3, with 13 bases in between. The CDR3 is 13 amino acids. PCR involved 60 Vbeta and 13 Jbeta primers. As originally analysed: In a later analysis, the count reached about 75 million unique TCR beta chains, with 8.5 million to 14 million shared. Sequencing was performed with immunoSEQ multiplex PCR; in TCRdb, only in-frame clones are kept and a portion is missing. D and trimming come from the DNA, and the V and J calls and clone size come from that table. The sample shows 100,000 to 150,000 clones, about 73% of them seen only once. In regard to this clone: Antigen specificity is unknown.

The sample consisted of PBMCs. The sequence came from a human donor in good health. The rearrangement joins TRBV29-1 to TRBJ1-5; weak D call: TRBD1 (6 bases). CDR3 coding DNA: TGCAGCGCTCGGACAGCGAACAATCAGCCCCAGCATTTT. Protein: CSARTANNQPQHF.